One sample yielded the 12 T cell receptor beta chains listed below, sequenced in a study of blood T cell repertoires in COVID-19. Repertoires were generated with immunoSEQ multiplex PCR, while TCRdb's copy carries only in-frame clones and drops some. Of roughly 120,000 clones detected, 75% to 90% appear once; the ten largest clones hold 7.5% to 10%. Material for sequencing was peripheral blood. The receptors were sampled from a woman aged 40-49 years with acute or convalescent COVID-19.

V and J are TRBV11-2 and TRBJ1-1; D gene uncertain. The CDR3 is made up of 12 amino acids. Germline lookup yields CDR1 SGHAT and CDR2 FQNNGV. With 3 bases removed from V and 3 bases from J, the gap between germline ends came to 5 bases. CDR3 sequence (DNA): TGTGCCAGCAGCTTGTATTACACTGAAGCTTTCTTT. This encodes CASSLYYTEAFF.

This chain connects TRBV12-5 to TRBJ1-6; D is unresolved. Germline CDR1 is LGHNT and CDR2 is FRNRAP. The V gene lost 3 bases and the J gene lost 14 bases, with 17 bases spanning the gap. The CDR3 loop spans 14 amino acids. This CDR3 is CASGFWGEALALHF. The DNA for the CDR3 is TGTGCTAGTGGTTTTTGGGGAGAAGCTCTGGCCCTCCACTTT.

The V call is TRBV6-1, the J call TRBJ1-5, with D maybe TRBD1 (5 bases). The V and J ends lost 4 bases and 0 bases respectively, with 13 bases between them. The CDR3 runs to 16 residues. Per the germline V gene, CDR1 is MNHNS and CDR2 is SASEGT. In DNA, the CDR3 is TGTGCCAGCAGTGTTCTCAGGGCATATAGCAATCAGCCCCAGCATTTT. It codes for CASSVLRAYSNQPQHF.

The chain uses TRBV6-6 and TRBJ2-1; weak D call: TRBD2 (6 bases). CDR3 size: 14 residues. The V gene's germline CDR1 is MNHNY and CDR2 SVGAGI (reference sequence). The germline V and J ends were trimmed by 7 bases and 2 bases, with 12 bases remaining between them. CDR3 sequence: CASTLTGAYNEQFF. Written as DNA, the CDR3 is TGTGCCAGCACCCTAACGGGGGCCTACAATGAGCAGTTCTTC.

The CDR3 here is CASSPRVEGNEQFF. The CDR3, as DNA: TGTGCCAGCTCACCACGGGTCGAGGGCAATGAGCAGTTCTTC. The chain uses TRBV18 and TRBJ2-1; D perhaps matches TRBD2 (5 bases). V lost 1 base and J lost 6, with 10 bases in between. CDR3 length: 14 residues. The germline V gene encodes CDR1 KGHSH and CDR2 LQKENI.

V is TRBV29-1 and J is TRBJ1-1; 8 nucleotides line up with TRBD1. V was clipped by 7 bases and J by 0 bases; unmatched bases: 4. This CDR3 region has 13 residues. CDR1 SQVTM and CDR2 ANQGSEA come from the germline V gene. The CDR3 DNA sequence: TGCAGCGGTGCGGACAGGGTGAACACTGAAGCTTTCTTT. It translates to CSGADRVNTEAFF. The entire variable domain, with the rest obtained from reference TRBV29-1 and TRBJ1-1, is as follows: SAVISQKPSRDICQRGTSLTIQCQVDSQVTMMFWYRQQPGQSLTLIATANQGSEATYESGFVIDKFPISRPNLTFSTLTVSNMSPEDSSIYLCSGADRVNTEAFFGQGTRLTVV.

This clone came up once. The rearrangement uses TRBV7-9 and TRBJ2-2, with TRBD1 matching 10 bases. J was trimmed by 4 bases and V by 7 bases; bases with no gene match: 9. The CDR3 sequence is 16 residues long. Germline CDR1 is SEHNR and CDR2 is FQNEAQ (reference sequence). The CDR3 loop is CASNRDRGRSTGELFF. The DNA for the CDR3 is TGTGCCAGCAACCGAGACAGGGGGCGCAGCACCGGGGAGCTGTTTTTT.

With respect to this clone: The same CDR3 also results from other DNA sequences found in this sample. V is TRBV5-1 and J is TRBJ2-1; D call uncertain. From germline, CDR1 is SGHRS and CDR2 YFSETQ. Trimming left V 0 bases short and J 3 bases short, with 7 bases between. This CDR3 contains 14 residues. The CDR3 loop reads CASSLAGVYNEQFF. The CDR3 region has the DNA TGCGCCAGCAGCTTGGCCGGAGTCTACAATGAGCAGTTCTTC.

This clone was counted a single time. This sequence joins TRBV6-6 and TRBJ2-5, with a possible D match to TRBD2 (6 bases). The CDR3 is 15 residues long. V dropped 5 bases and J dropped 2 bases, with 15 bases sitting between them. Germline V lookup: CDR1 MNHNY, CDR2 SVGAGI (reference sequence). The CDR3 spells CASSPPLGGQETQYF. The CDR3 nucleotides are TGTGCCAGCAGTCCCCCTTTGGGGGGACAAGAGACCCAGTACTTC.

The V call is TRBV5-1, the J call TRBJ2-1; D remains ambiguous. V was clipped by 3 bases and J by 3 bases, with 10 bases between them. Germline V gives CDR1 SGHRS, CDR2 YFSETQ. There are 14 residues in the CDR3. This chain's CDR3 is CASSSSPNYNEQFF. The CDR3 DNA sequence: TGCGCCAGCAGCTCAAGCCCTAACTACAATGAGCAGTTCTTC. The variable domain in full, with the rest retrieved from reference TRBV5-1 and TRBJ2-1, is KAGVTQTPRYLIKTRGQQVTLSCSPISGHRSVSWYQQTPGQGLQFLFEYFSETQRNKGNFPGRFSGRQFSNSRSEMNVSTLELGDSALYLCASSSSPNYNEQFFGPGTRLTVL.

The chain is built from TRBV3-1 (or the pseudogene TRBV3-2) and TRBJ2-1, with 8 bases lining up with TRBD2. CDR3 length: 15 amino acids. Germline CDR1 and CDR2: LGHDT and YNNKEL (reference sequence). After removal of 4 bases from V and 4 bases from J, the junction contained 6 bases not matched to a gene. CDR3 sequence: CASSPQRGWYNEQFF. The CDR3 bases are TGTGCCAGCAGCCCCCAGCGGGGGTGGTACAATGAGCAGTTCTTC.

The rearrangement uses TRBV3-1 (or the pseudogene TRBV3-2) and TRBJ2-2; maybe TRBD2 (5 bases). Trimming took off 4 bases at V and 7 bases at J, with 13 bases between the two ends. The CDR3 is 14 residues long. CDR1 is LGHDT, CDR2 YNNKEL, per germline (reference sequence). CDR3 amino acids: CASSRPGVGGELFF. Written as DNA, the CDR3 is TGTGCCAGCAGCCGGCCCGGGGTTGGCGGGGAGCTGTTTTTT.